This T cell receptor beta chain stems from a study of blood T cell repertoires in COVID-19. Overall study: The origin of the acute and convalescent COVID-19 samples was the United States, Italy and Spain. The analysed material was cDNA or gDNA that came from T cells, B-cell-depleted T cells, or PBMCs.

In the authors' methods: It was from reference gene primer amplification that nucleated cell counts were estimated. Assay used: immunoSEQ multiplex PCR; TCRdb lists only in-frame clones, some missing. V, J and clone size are those of that table, while D and trimming were read from the DNA. This sample yields about 70,000 clones, of which about 87% are seen a single time; 2% to 2.5% belongs to the top ten. Germline assignment: CDR1 LGHDT and CDR2 YNNKEL (reference sequence). V shed 0 bases, J shed 7 bases, and the junction held 15 bases outside the gene matches. This CDR3 is built from 19 residues. This receptor was identified in a human donor in a cohort sampled during active COVID-19. V and J are TRBV3-1 (or the pseudogene TRBV3-2) and TRBJ2-1, with 10 positions matching TRBD2. Sample: peripheral blood. The chain's CDR3 is CASSQDTAEAGGPRNEQFF. The CDR3 coding sequence is TGTGCCAGCAGCCAAGATACTGCGGAAGCGGGAGGGCCCAGGAATGAGCAGTTCTTC.